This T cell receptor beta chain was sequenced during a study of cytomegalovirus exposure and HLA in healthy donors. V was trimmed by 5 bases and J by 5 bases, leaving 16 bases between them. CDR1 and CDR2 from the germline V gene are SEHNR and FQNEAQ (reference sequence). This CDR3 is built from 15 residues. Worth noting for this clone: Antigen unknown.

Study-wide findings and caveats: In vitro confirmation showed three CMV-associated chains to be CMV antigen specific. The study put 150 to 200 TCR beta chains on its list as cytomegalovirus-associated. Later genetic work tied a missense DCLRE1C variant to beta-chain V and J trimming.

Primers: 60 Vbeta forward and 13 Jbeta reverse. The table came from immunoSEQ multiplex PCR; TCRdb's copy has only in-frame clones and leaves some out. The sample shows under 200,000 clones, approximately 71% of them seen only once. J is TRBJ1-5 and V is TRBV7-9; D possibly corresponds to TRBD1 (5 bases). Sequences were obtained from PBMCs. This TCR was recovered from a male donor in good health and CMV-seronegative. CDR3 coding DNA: TGTGCCAGCAGCATGGCAGGGCTAGAGGATCAGCCCCAGCATTTT. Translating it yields CASSMAGLEDQPQHF. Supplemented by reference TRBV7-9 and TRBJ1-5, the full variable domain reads DTGVSQNPRHKITKRGQNVTFRCDPISEHNRLYWYRQTLGQGPEFLTYFQNEAQLEKSRLLSDRFSAERPKGSFSTLEIQRTEQGDSAMYLCASSMAGLEDQPQHFGDGTRLSIL.